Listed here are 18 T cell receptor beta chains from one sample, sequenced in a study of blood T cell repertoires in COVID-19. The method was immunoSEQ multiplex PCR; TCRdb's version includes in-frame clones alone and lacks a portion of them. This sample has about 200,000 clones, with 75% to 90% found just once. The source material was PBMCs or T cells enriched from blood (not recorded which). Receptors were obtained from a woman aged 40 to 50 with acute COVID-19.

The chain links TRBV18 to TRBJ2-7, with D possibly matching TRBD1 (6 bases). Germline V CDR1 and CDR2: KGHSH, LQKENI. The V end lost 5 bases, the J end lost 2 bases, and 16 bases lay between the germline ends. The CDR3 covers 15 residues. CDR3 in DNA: TGTGCCAGCTCAACAAGGACAGAGCTCACCTACGAGCAGTACTTC. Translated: CASSTRTELTYEQYF.

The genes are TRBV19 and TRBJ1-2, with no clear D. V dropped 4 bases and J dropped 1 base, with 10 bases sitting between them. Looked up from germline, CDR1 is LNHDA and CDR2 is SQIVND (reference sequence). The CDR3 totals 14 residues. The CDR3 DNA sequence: TGTGCCAGTAGTACGAACACACATAACTATGGCTACACCTTC. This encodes CASSTNTHNYGYTF.

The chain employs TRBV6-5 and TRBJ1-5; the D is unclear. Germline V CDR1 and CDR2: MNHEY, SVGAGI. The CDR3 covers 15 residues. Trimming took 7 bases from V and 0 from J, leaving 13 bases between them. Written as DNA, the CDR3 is TGTGCCAGCAAGGTATCTGGAGATAGCAATCAGCCCCAGCATTTT. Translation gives CASKVSGDSNQPQHF.

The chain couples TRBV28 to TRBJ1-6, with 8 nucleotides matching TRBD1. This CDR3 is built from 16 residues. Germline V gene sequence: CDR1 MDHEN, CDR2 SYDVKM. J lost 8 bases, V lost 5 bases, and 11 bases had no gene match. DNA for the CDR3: TGTGCCAGCAGTACGCCAGGGGGCGGGCGGGATTCACCCCTCCACTTT. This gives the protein CASSTPGGGRDSPLHF.

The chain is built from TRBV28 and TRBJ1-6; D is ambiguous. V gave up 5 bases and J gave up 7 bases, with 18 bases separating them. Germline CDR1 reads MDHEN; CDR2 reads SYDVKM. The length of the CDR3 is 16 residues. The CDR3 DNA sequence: TGTGCCAGCAGTACCCCCAGTAGTGGGCCCAATTCACCCCTCCACTTT. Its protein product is CASSTPSSGPNSPLHF.

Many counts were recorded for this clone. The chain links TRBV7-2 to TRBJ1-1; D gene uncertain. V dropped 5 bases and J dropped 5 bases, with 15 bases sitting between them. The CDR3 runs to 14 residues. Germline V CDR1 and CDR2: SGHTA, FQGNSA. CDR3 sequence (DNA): TGTGCCAGCAGCGTCAGACGGGGAAGGACTGAAGCTTTCTTT. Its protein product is CASSVRRGRTEAFF. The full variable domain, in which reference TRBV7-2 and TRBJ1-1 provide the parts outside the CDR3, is GAGVSQSPSNKVTEKGKDVELRCDPISGHTALYWYRQSLGQGLEFLIYFQGNSAPDKSGLPSDRFSAERTGGSVSTLTIQRTQQEDSAVYLCASSVRRGRTEAFFGQGTRLTVV.

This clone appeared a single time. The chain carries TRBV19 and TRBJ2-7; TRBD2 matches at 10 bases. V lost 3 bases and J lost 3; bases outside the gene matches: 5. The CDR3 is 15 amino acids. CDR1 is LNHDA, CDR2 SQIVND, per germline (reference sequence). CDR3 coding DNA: TGTGCCAGTAGTATCCGGCTAGCGGGAGACTACGAGCAGTACTTC. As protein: CASSIRLAGDYEQYF.

In nucleotides, the CDR3 is TGTGCCAGCAGCCCGCGGTCTAGCGGGGGGGCCTTTCTAGAGACCCAGTACTTC. It is translated as CASSPRSSGGAFLETQYF. V usage is TRBV3-1 (or the pseudogene TRBV3-2) and J usage is TRBJ2-5, with 12 bases lining up with TRBD2. V shed 4 bases and J 4 bases; nucleotides not matched to a gene: 13. CDR3 size: 18 residues. Germline CDR1 reads LGHDT; CDR2 reads YNNKEL (reference sequence).

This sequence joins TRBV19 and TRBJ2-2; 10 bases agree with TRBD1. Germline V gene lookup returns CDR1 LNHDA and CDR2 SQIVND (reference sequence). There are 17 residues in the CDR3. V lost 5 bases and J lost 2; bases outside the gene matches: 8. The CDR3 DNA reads TGTGCCAGTAGTTTAGGACCGACAGGGGGCAACACCGGGGAGCTGTTTTTT. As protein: CASSLGPTGGNTGELFF.

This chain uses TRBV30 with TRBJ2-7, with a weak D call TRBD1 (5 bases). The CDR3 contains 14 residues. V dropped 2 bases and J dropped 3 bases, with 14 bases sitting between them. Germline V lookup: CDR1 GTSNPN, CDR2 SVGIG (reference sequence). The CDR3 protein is CAWSLGAHDYEQYF. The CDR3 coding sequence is TGTGCCTGGAGTCTTGGGGCACACGACTACGAGCAGTACTTC.

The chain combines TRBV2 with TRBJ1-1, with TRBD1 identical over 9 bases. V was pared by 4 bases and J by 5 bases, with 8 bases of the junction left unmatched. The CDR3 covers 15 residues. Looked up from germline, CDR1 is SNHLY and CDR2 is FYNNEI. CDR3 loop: CASSVLGQGGTEAFF. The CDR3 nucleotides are TGTGCCAGCAGTGTATTGGGACAGGGAGGAACTGAAGCTTTCTTT.

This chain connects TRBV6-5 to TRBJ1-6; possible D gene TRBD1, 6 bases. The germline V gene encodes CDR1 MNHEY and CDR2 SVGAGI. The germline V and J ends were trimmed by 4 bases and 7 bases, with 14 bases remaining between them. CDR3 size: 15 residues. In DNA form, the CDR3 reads TGTGCCAGCAGTTCCAGGACAGCAAACAATTCACCCCTCCACTTT. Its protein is CASSSRTANNSPLHF.

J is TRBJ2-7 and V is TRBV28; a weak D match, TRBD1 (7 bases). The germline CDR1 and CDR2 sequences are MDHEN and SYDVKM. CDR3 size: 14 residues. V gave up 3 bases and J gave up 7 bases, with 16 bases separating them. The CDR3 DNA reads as TGTGCCAGCAGTTTTCCAGGGGGGCAGGGGGAGCAGTACTTC. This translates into CASSFPGGQGEQYF.

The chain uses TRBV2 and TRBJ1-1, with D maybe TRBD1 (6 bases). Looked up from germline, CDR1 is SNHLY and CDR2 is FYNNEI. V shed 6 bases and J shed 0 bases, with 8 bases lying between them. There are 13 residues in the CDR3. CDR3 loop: CASRGQMNTEAFF. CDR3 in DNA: TGTGCCAGCAGGGGACAAATGAACACTGAAGCTTTCTTT.

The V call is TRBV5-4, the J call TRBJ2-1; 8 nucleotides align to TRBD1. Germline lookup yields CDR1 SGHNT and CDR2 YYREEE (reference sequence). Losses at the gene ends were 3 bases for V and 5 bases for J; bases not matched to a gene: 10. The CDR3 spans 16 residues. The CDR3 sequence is CASSSGGQVGHNEQFF. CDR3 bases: TGTGCCAGCAGCTCCGGGGGACAGGTTGGTCACAATGAGCAGTTCTTC.

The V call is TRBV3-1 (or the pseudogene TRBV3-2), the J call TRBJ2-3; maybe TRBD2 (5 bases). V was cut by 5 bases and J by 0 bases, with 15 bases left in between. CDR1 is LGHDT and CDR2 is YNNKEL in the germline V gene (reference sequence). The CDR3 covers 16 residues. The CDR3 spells CASSKRSGVSTDTQYF. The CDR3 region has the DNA TGTGCCAGCAGCAAAAGGTCCGGGGTGAGCACAGATACGCAGTATTTT.

The CDR3 DNA follows: TGTGCCAGCAGTGATTCACAGGGCCCCTACGAGCAGTACTTC. Protein sequence: CASSDSQGPYEQYF. The genes are TRBV2 and TRBJ2-7; D might be TRBD1 (6 bases). CDR3 length: 14 residues. Trimming took 3 bases from V and 2 from J, leaving 11 bases between them. Germline V gene data show CDR1 as SNHLY and CDR2 as FYNNEI.

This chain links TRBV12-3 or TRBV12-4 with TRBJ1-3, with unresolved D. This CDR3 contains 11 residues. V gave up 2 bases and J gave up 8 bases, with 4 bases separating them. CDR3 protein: CASSLIDTIYF. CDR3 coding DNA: TGTGCCAGCAGTTTAATCGACACCATATATTTT.